These T cell receptor beta chains were read from a single sample in a study of graft-versus-host responses after intestinal transplantation. These receptors lack a known antigen. Some clones are missing from TCRdb's copy, which holds only in-frame ones; the method was immunoSEQ multiplex PCR. In the table there are about 31,000 clones, about four fifths of which are singletons. Sequenced material: unstimulated CD8+ T cells sorted from spleen or lymph node cells, taken before intestinal transplant. These TCRs come from a human donor who received an intestinal transplant. Both conserved end residues are part of each CDR3. D genes are given only for firm matches. Not every row has a clone size; where given, it reads once, few, many or a size class.

CDR3	DNA	D	size	V	J
CASSLGPRAADTQYF	TGTGCCAGCAGCTTAGGTCCCAGGGCGGCAGATACGCAGTATTTT	.	.	TRBV7-9	TRBJ2-3
CASSPPATTDTQYF	TGTGCCAGCTCACCACCGGCAACAACAGATACGCAGTATTTT	.	.	TRBV18	TRBJ2-3
CAWSVLLAGWGTQYF	TGTGCCTGGAGTGTACTTCTAGCGGGATGGGGGACCCAGTACTTC	TRBD2	.	TRBV30	TRBJ2-5
CASSYREAFF	TGTGCCAGCAGTTACAGGGAAGCTTTCTTT	.	.	TRBV28	TRBJ1-1
CASRSLAEDYEQYF	TGTGCCAGCAGGAGTCTAGCGGAGGACTACGAGCAGTACTTC	TRBD2	.	TRBV4-2	TRBJ2-7
CASSLQGLAGTYEQYF	TGTGCCAGCAGCCTCCAGGGACTAGCGGGGACTTACGAGCAGTACTTC	TRBD2	.	TRBV28	TRBJ2-7
CASSPYSGANVLTF	TGTGCCAGCAGCCCCTACTCTGGGGCCAACGTCCTGACTTTC	.	few	TRBV5-4	TRBJ2-6
CSVARDRVISEQFF	TGCAGCGTTGCCCGGGACAGGGTGATCAGTGAGCAGTTCTTC	TRBD1	.	TRBV29-1	TRBJ2-1
CASSLVVGQGYTGELFF	TGTGCCAGCAGCTTGGTCGTGGGACAGGGATACACCGGGGAGCTGTTTTTT	TRBD1	.	TRBV5-6	TRBJ2-2
CASSFIQPGQGARGVTDTQYF	TGTGCCAGCAGTTTTATCCAACCGGGACAGGGGGCGAGGGGGGTTACAGATACGCAGTATTTT	TRBD1	.	TRBV28	TRBJ2-3
CASSSLLVRFYEQYF	TGTGCCAGCAGTTCCCTACTGGTGAGATTCTACGAGCAGTACTTC	.	.	TRBV28	TRBJ2-7
CASSLQGGGFNYEQYF	TGTGCCAGCAGCCTCCAGGGCGGGGGATTCAATTACGAGCAGTACTTC	TRBD2	.	TRBV7-6	TRBJ2-7
CASSRTEGARETQYF	TGTGCCAGCAGTCGTACCGAAGGGGCGCGTGAGACCCAGTACTTC	.	.	TRBV7-9	TRBJ2-5
CASSLRPGGWNEQFF	TGTGCCAGCAGCTTAAGGCCGGGGGGTTGGAATGAGCAGTTCTTC	TRBD2	.	TRBV7-8	TRBJ2-1
CASSQGPGLPNIQYF	TGTGCCAGCAGCCAAGGACCCGGACTACCAAACATTCAGTACTTC	.	.	TRBV14	TRBJ2-4
CASSKDRAGEQYF	TGCGCCAGCAGTAAGGACAGGGCCGGCGAGCAGTACTTC	TRBD1	.	TRBV10-1	TRBJ2-7
CSVSSGVSYNEQFF	TGCAGCGTTTCTAGCGGGGTTTCCTACAATGAGCAGTTCTTC	TRBD2	.	TRBV29-1	TRBJ2-1
CASSWRTSGIADTQYF	TGTGCCAGCAGCTGGCGGACTAGCGGGATCGCAGATACGCAGTATTTT	TRBD2	.	TRBV5-6	TRBJ2-3
CASSYVGGGYTF	TGTGCCAGCAGTTACGTAGGGGGTGGCTACACCTTC	.	medium-sized	TRBV6-5	TRBJ1-2
CASSRDSLNTEAFF	TGCGCCAGCAGCCGGGACAGCCTGAACACTGAAGCTTTCTTT	TRBD1	.	TRBV10-1	TRBJ1-1
CASSPYSGRNEQFF	TGTGCCAGCAGCCCCTATAGCGGGCGTAATGAGCAGTTCTTC	TRBD2	.	TRBV7-9	TRBJ2-1
CASSDTAGGHTDTQYF	TGTGCCAGCAGTGACACCGCGGGAGGGCACACAGATACGCAGTATTTT	TRBD2	few	TRBV6-4	TRBJ2-3
CASTWAGPGNTIYF	TGTGCCTCCACCTGGGCAGGCCCTGGAAACACCATATATTTT	.	.	TRBV6-6	TRBJ1-3
CASSPDRGPGYEQYF	TGTGCCAGCTCCCCGGACAGAGGGCCGGGATACGAGCAGTACTTC	.	.	TRBV7-6	TRBJ2-7